Each of the 26 T cell receptor beta chains below was sequenced from the same sample in a study of radiotherapy plus CTLA-4 blockade in lung cancer. Only in-frame clones appear in the TCRdb table, and some are missing; sequencing was by immunoSEQ multiplex PCR. The sample records approximately 80,000 clones, nearly 75% being singletons. The sample was peripheral blood, taken from a patient treated with radiotherapy plus ipilimumab. These receptors were taken from a human donor with non-small cell lung cancer whose response to radiotherapy plus ipilimumab could not be evaluated.

The chain employs TRBV9 and TRBJ2-3; D is perhaps TRBD2 (5 bases). CDR1 and CDR2 (germline): SGDLS, YYNGEE. There are 13 residues in the CDR3. Trimming took 0 bases from V and 6 from J, leaving 8 bases between them. CDR3 region: CASSVGPGDTQYF. The CDR3 bases are TGTGCCAGCAGCGTAGGCCCGGGGGATACGCAGTATTTT.

The V call is TRBV7-6, the J call TRBJ2-7; 9 nucleotides align to TRBD1. The CDR3 is made up of 15 amino acids. V shed 5 bases and J 1 base; nucleotides not matched to a gene: 6. The V gene's germline CDR1 is SGHVS and CDR2 FNYEAQ. The CDR3 loop reads CASSRGQGPSYEQYF. The CDR3, as DNA: TGTGCCAGCAGCCGCGGACAGGGGCCATCCTACGAGCAGTACTTC.

The V call is TRBV4-1, the J call TRBJ1-2; D gene unclear. The length of the CDR3 is 16 residues. Trimming removed 0 bases at V and 4 bases at J, with 15 bases between. Germline V gene data show CDR1 as MGHRA and CDR2 as YSYEKL. The CDR3 bases are TGCGCCAGCAGCCAAGATAGGGCAGATGCGGGCTATGGCTACACCTTC. Translation gives CASSQDRADAGYGYTF.

This clone was detected only a few times. The sample contains more than one DNA sequence encoding this CDR3. This sequence joins TRBV2 and TRBJ1-1, with D tentatively TRBD1 (5 bases). Trimming took off 3 bases at V and 0 bases at J, with 8 bases between the two ends. The V gene's germline CDR1 is SNHLY and CDR2 FYNNEI. The CDR3 contains 14 residues. The CDR3 spells CASSEGGMNTEAFF. The CDR3 nucleotides are TGTGCCAGCAGTGAGGGGGGGATGAACACTGAAGCTTTCTTT.

This CDR3 reads CASSLVIANEQFF. DNA of the CDR3: TGTGCCAGCAGCTTAGTTATAGCGAATGAGCAGTTCTTC. The chain uses TRBV7-8 and TRBJ2-1; D possibly corresponds to TRBD2 (5 bases). The CDR3 has 13 residues. Between the trimmed V and J ends, which lost 1 base and 7 bases, there was a span of 8 bases. Germline lookup yields CDR1 SGHVS and CDR2 FQNEAQ. The variable domain in full, completed from reference TRBV7-8 and TRBJ2-1, reads GAGVSQSPRYKVAKRGQDVALRCDPISGHVSLFWYQQALGQGPEFLTYFQNEAQLDKSGLPSDRFFAERPEGSVSTLKIQRTQQEDSAVYLCASSLVIANEQFFGPGTRLTVL.

The J gene is TRBJ1-1, the V gene TRBV6-1; a possible D gene is TRBD1 (6 bases). This CDR3 contains 15 residues. From germline, CDR1 is MNHNS and CDR2 SASEGT. V was pared by 4 bases and J by 5 bases, with 17 bases between. Here the CDR3 DNA reads TGTGCCAGCAGTGCCCCGGGGGGCGCAGGGACTGAAGCTTTCTTT. Amino acids: CASSAPGGAGTEAFF.

There are a few counts of this clone. This sequence joins TRBV14 and TRBJ1-2; D unresolved. The length of the CDR3 is 16 residues. Germline V gene lookup returns CDR1 SGHDN and CDR2 FVKESK. Trimming left V 5 bases short and J 0 bases short, with 16 bases between. This chain's CDR3 is CASSTLPDTANYGYTF. The CDR3 nucleotides read TGTGCCAGCAGCACTCTGCCCGACACTGCTAACTATGGCTACACCTTC.

J is TRBJ1-1 and V is TRBV12-5; 9 bases match TRBD1. CDR1 and CDR2 from the germline V gene are LGHNT and FRNRAP. Losses at the gene ends were 1 base for V and 1 base for J; bases not matched to a gene: 1. The length of the CDR3 is 15 residues. For the CDR3, the DNA is TGTGCTAGTGGTTTGGACAGGGGGCGGAACACTGAAGCTTTCTTT. Amino acid sequence: CASGLDRGRNTEAFF.

The DNA of the CDR3 is TGTGCCAGCAGAAGGGGCCTCGAGCAGTACTTC. Protein: CASRRGLEQYF. The V call is TRBV21-1, the J call TRBJ2-7; the table gives TRBD1 as D, unverified against the DNA. TRBV21-1 is a pseudogene locus. The CDR3 sequence is 11 residues long.

The chain employs TRBV4-1 and TRBJ2-1; the match to TRBD2 covers 7 bases. Trimming cost V 1 base and J 5 bases; bases outside gene matches: 11. CDR3 length: 17 amino acids. Germline V lookup: CDR1 MGHRA, CDR2 YSYEKL. The CDR3 sequence: CASSQAVRASGHNEQFF. DNA of the CDR3: TGCGCCAGCAGCCAAGCGGTTAGGGCTAGCGGTCACAATGAGCAGTTCTTC.

The V gene is TRBV28, the J gene TRBJ2-5; 11 bases are shared with TRBD2. The germline CDR1 and CDR2 sequences are MDHEN and SYDVKM. CDR3 length: 16 amino acids. The V gene end was trimmed by 5 bases and the J gene end by 2 bases; junction bases not matched to a gene: 7. The CDR3, as DNA: TGTGCCAGCAGTCCAGCACTAGCGGGGGTACAAGAGACCCAGTACTTC. Protein: CASSPALAGVQETQYF.

The chain links TRBV5-1 to TRBJ1-4, with 9 positions matching TRBD1. CDR1 SGHRS and CDR2 YFSETQ come from the germline V gene. This CDR3 comprises 16 residues. Germline trimming cut 0 bases from V and 7 bases from J; bases unmatched to any gene: 7. This chain's CDR3 is CASSLGIDRGSEKLFF. The CDR3 DNA reads as TGCGCCAGCAGCTTGGGAATCGACAGGGGGAGTGAAAAACTGTTTTTT.

The chain is built from TRBV6-6 and TRBJ2-5; D gene unclear. This CDR3 region has 14 residues. From germline, CDR1 is MNHNY and CDR2 SVGAGI (reference sequence). Trimming removed 2 bases from V and 4 bases from J, with 11 bases in between. The CDR3 here is CASSYVRLGETQYF. The DNA of the CDR3 is TGTGCCAGCAGTTACGTTCGACTTGGAGAGACCCAGTACTTC.

This clone is termed medium-sized. The chain is built from TRBV4-1 and TRBJ2-7; 8 bases align to TRBD2. Trimming took 2 bases from V and 1 from J; bases not matched to a gene: 7. There are 16 residues in the CDR3. Germline-derived CDR1 and CDR2 are MGHRA and YSYEKL. CDR3 coding DNA: TGCGCCAGCAGCCAATGGTCGGCTAGCGGGTCCTACGAGCAGTACTTC. This sequence encodes CASSQWSASGSYEQYF.

The chain employs TRBV28 and TRBJ2-5, with D possibly TRBD1 on 6 matching bases. Germline assignment: CDR1 MDHEN and CDR2 SYDVKM. This CDR3 comprises 15 residues. V was clipped by 1 base and J by 1 base, with 10 bases between them. CDR3 sequence: CASSLLGRGQETQYF. In DNA, the CDR3 is TGTGCCAGCAGTTTATTGGGCAGGGGCCAAGAGACCCAGTACTTC.

DNA for the CDR3: TGTGCCAGCAGCTTCACAGGGGCTCTTAGCACAGATACGCAGTATTTT. Translation: CASSFTGALSTDTQYF. The chain has TRBV11-2 and TRBJ2-3; 7 bases agree with TRBD1. After removal of 3 bases from V and 0 bases from J, the junction contained 6 bases not matched to a gene. CDR1 is SGHAT and CDR2 is FQNNGV in the germline V gene. This CDR3 has 16 amino acids. The whole variable domain, remainder taken from reference TRBV11-2 and TRBJ2-3, is EAGVAQSPRYKIIEKRQSVAFWCNPISGHATLYWYQQILGQGPKLLIQFQNNGVVDDSQLPKDRFSAERLKGVDSTLKIQPAKLEDSAVYLCASSFTGALSTDTQYFGPGTRLTVL.

The chain uses TRBV7-2 and TRBJ1-2; 10 nucleotides align to TRBD1. The CDR3 contains 17 residues. V lost 5 bases to trimming and J lost 3 bases; unmatched junction nucleotides: 12. Germline CDR1 SGHTA, CDR2 FQGNSA. The CDR3 here is CASSLRLTGTGDYGYTF. In DNA, the CDR3 is TGTGCCAGCAGCCTCAGGTTGACCGGGACAGGGGACTATGGCTACACCTTC.

This chain connects TRBV5-1 to TRBJ1-1; TRBD1 aligns across 7 bases. V dropped 0 bases and J dropped 1; count of bases not matched to a gene: 12. Per the germline V gene, CDR1 is SGHRS and CDR2 is YFSETQ. The CDR3 runs 18 residues. In DNA, the CDR3 is TGCGCCAGCAGCTTGGAAACCCCAACGACAGGGAGGAACACTGAAGCTTTCTTT. Its translation is CASSLETPTTGRNTEAFF.

The rearrangement links TRBV7-9 to TRBJ2-7, with TRBD1 as a possible D gene (8 bases). The germline V gene has CDR1 SEHNR and CDR2 FQNEAQ (reference sequence). Trimming stripped 1 base from V and 7 bases from J, with 20 bases between. The CDR3 is made up of 16 amino acids. The CDR3 region has the DNA TGTGCCAGCAGCTTAGGGGCGGGGGCAGGGGGCGGAGAGCAGTACTTC. Amino acids: CASSLGAGAGGGEQYF.

The rearrangement uses TRBV19 and TRBJ2-7; maybe TRBD2 (6 bases). Germline V gene data show CDR1 as LNHDA and CDR2 as SQIVND (reference sequence). This CDR3 is built from 14 residues. V was trimmed by 4 bases and J by 0 bases, leaving 10 bases between them. CDR3 bases: TGTGCCAGTAGTAGGGAGGACGGCTCCTACGAGCAGTACTTC. Translation gives CASSREDGSYEQYF.

The genes are TRBV5-1 and TRBJ1-1, with D unclear. Germline CDR1 is SGHRS and CDR2 is YFSETQ. The CDR3 runs to 14 residues. Trimming took 1 base from V and 10 from J, leaving 17 bases between them. Here the CDR3 reads CASSLSDGSGTAFF. The CDR3 DNA reads as TGCGCCAGCAGCTTGAGCGACGGATCGGGAACAGCTTTCTTT.

On this clone: Its ends do not fully match the called genes, so a read error is possible. V is TRBV5-3 and J is TRBJ1-1; 7 bases fit TRBD1. TRBV5-3 is reported as an ORF; its role is uncertain. The CDR3 is 14 amino acids. The CDR3 sequence is CASSLDRVNTEAFF. The CDR3 bases are TGTGCCAGCAGCTTAGACAGGGTCAACACTGAAGCTTTCTTT.

This clone was seen more than once but under ten times. The chain links TRBV4-3 to TRBJ1-2; the match to TRBD1 covers 7 bases. The V gene's germline CDR1 is LGHNA and CDR2 YSLEER. The CDR3 sequence is 14 residues long. V dropped 0 bases and J dropped 4; count of bases not matched to a gene: 2. In nucleotides, the CDR3 is TGCGCCAGCAGCCAAGAAGGGACAGCCTATGGCTACACCTTC. Translation: CASSQEGTAYGYTF.

J is TRBJ2-1 and V is TRBV2; TRBD1 is a possible D gene (6 bases). The V gene lost 8 bases and the J gene lost 8 bases, with 10 bases spanning the gap. This CDR3 contains 11 residues. In germline, CDR1 is SNHLY, CDR2 FYNNEI. In DNA form, the CDR3 reads TGTGCCAGCGGGGGCTTGCATGAGCAGTTCTTC. It translates to CASGGLHEQFF. The variable domain in full, completed from reference TRBV2 and TRBJ2-1, reads EPEVTQTPSHQVTQMGQEVILRCVPISNHLYFYWYRQILGQKVEFLVSFYNNEISEKSEIFDDQFSVERPDGSNFTLKIRSTKLEDSAMYFCASGGLHEQFFGPGTRLTVL.

This clone was detected only a few times. V gene TRBV7-2 combines with J gene TRBJ1-1, with a weak D call TRBD1 (5 bases). Germline values: CDR1 SGHTA, CDR2 FQGNSA. The CDR3 consists of 17 residues. V gave up 3 bases and J gave up 3 bases, with 20 bases separating them. The CDR3 protein is CASSFSRPGRDDTEAFF. The DNA of the CDR3 is TGTGCCAGCAGCTTCTCCCGTCCGGGCAGGGATGACACTGAAGCTTTCTTT.

The chain carries TRBV18 and TRBJ2-7; D possibly corresponds to TRBD1 (6 bases). The CDR3 totals 18 residues. Trimming pared 3 bases from V and 3 bases from J, leaving 24 bases between. The germline V gene has CDR1 KGHSH and CDR2 LQKENI. The CDR3 is CASSPSGTRGTGGYEQYF. The CDR3 DNA is TGTGCCAGCTCACCCTCAGGGACAAGGGGGACCGGTGGCTACGAGCAGTACTTC.